The subject of this entry is one T cell receptor (beta chain). The antigen is unknown. The sample comes from a study of identical twins. Findings of the study overall: Partly confounded zero-insertion analyses could result from invariant MAIT and iNKT cells.

TCRdb itself ran the 5' RACE reads through MiXCR, one entry per CDR3 protein. The table records around 690,000 distinct CDR3 sequences, 21% of them present only once. CDR1 is DFQATT and CDR2 is SNEGSKA in the germline V gene (reference sequence). Trimming removed 3 bases at V and 4 bases at J, with 13 bases between. The CDR3 is made up of 14 amino acids. These data were also filed under a second study, of T cells expressing NK-cell markers.

V gene TRBV20-1 combines with J gene TRBJ2-1; D gene unclear. The sequence derives from a woman aged 18-29 years in good health. The sequencing sample was made of PBMCs. CDR3 residues: CSASRTGPYNEQFF. CDR3 coding DNA: TGCAGTGCTAGTCGGACCGGGCCATACAATGAGCAGTTCTTC.